Listed below are T cell receptor beta chains from one sample, sequenced in a study of beta chain features in type 1 diabetes. Sequenced by immunoSEQ multiplex PCR; TCRdb stores in-frame clones only, minus some. This table holds approximately 24,000 clones, roughly half found once. Sequenced material: stem cell memory CD4+ T cells from blood. These receptors all stem from a man between 25 and 39 years old with type 1 diabetes. The CDR3 runs from the conserved cysteine through the conserved F or W. The order of the fields is J gene, D gene, clone size, V gene, CDR3 protein, CDR3 DNA. The D gene is left open where the match is weak. Clone size is shown for a subset of rows, as once, few, many or a class of expanded clone.

j_call: TRBJ1-2; d_call: TRBD1; clone_size: .; v_call: TRBV2; cdr3_aa: CASSPGGRGYTF; cdr3_nt: TGTGCCAGCAGTCCAGGGGGACGGGGCTACACCTTC
j_call: TRBJ2-3; d_call: TRBD2; clone_size: .; v_call: TRBV11-2; cdr3_aa: CASSATSGGANTQYF; cdr3_nt: TGTGCCAGCAGCGCGACTAGCGGGGGGGCGAATACGCAGTATTTT
j_call: TRBJ1-4; d_call: TRBD1; clone_size: few; v_call: TRBV11-2; cdr3_aa: CASSRQGQVNEKLFF; cdr3_nt: TGTGCCAGCAGCCGTCAGGGACAGGTTAATGAAAAACTGTTTTTT
j_call: TRBJ1-1; d_call: .; clone_size: .; v_call: TRBV28; cdr3_aa: CASSPTTGRNTEAFF; cdr3_nt: TGTGCCAGCAGTCCGACGACGGGTAGGAACACTGAAGCTTTCTTT
j_call: TRBJ1-2; d_call: .; clone_size: .; v_call: TRBV10-3; cdr3_aa: CAINRAPYGYTF; cdr3_nt: TGTGCCATCAACAGGGCCCCCTATGGCTACACCTTC
j_call: TRBJ2-1; d_call: TRBD2; clone_size: .; v_call: TRBV5-1; cdr3_aa: CASSQWGVAGDSSYNEQFF; cdr3_nt: TGCGCCAGCAGTCAATGGGGAGTAGCGGGAGACTCCTCCTACAATGAGCAGTTCTTC
j_call: TRBJ1-1; d_call: .; clone_size: .; v_call: TRBV18; cdr3_aa: CASSPPEWGVNTEAFF; cdr3_nt: TGTGCCAGCTCACCACCGGAATGGGGAGTGAACACTGAAGCTTTCTTT
j_call: TRBJ2-7; d_call: .; clone_size: .; v_call: TRBV2; cdr3_aa: CASRYSPLEQYF; cdr3_nt: TGTGCCAGCAGATACAGCCCCTTGGAGCAGTACTTC
j_call: TRBJ2-5; d_call: TRBD2; clone_size: few; v_call: TRBV29-1; cdr3_aa: CSGGTSGRSEEETQYF; cdr3_nt: TGCAGCGGGGGGACTAGCGGGAGATCGGAAGAAGAGACCCAGTACTTC
j_call: TRBJ2-7; d_call: .; clone_size: .; v_call: TRBV6-1; cdr3_aa: CASSETIGRGEEQYF; cdr3_nt: TGTGCCAGCAGTGAGACGATCGGCAGGGGGGAAGAGCAGTACTTC
j_call: TRBJ1-2; d_call: .; clone_size: few; v_call: TRBV11-2; cdr3_aa: CASSLGGAGYTF; cdr3_nt: TGTGCCAGCAGCTTAGGGGGAGCGGGCTACACCTTC
j_call: TRBJ2-1; d_call: .; clone_size: few; v_call: TRBV19; cdr3_aa: CASHPRGYNEQFF; cdr3_nt: TGTGCCAGCCATCCTCGGGGCTACAATGAGCAGTTCTTC
j_call: TRBJ1-2; d_call: .; clone_size: .; v_call: TRBV5-1; cdr3_aa: CASSAHRVSGYTF; cdr3_nt: TGCGCCAGCAGCGCCCACAGGGTTTCTGGCTACACCTTC
j_call: TRBJ1-1; d_call: .; clone_size: .; v_call: TRBV19; cdr3_aa: CASSMGFGTSRPEAFF; cdr3_nt: TGTGCCAGTAGTATGGGATTTGGGACATCTCGGCCTGAAGCTTTCTTT
j_call: TRBJ1-2; d_call: .; clone_size: .; v_call: TRBV5-4; cdr3_aa: CASILSSTRQGVDGYTF; cdr3_nt: TGTGCCAGCATCCTTTCCTCCACCCGGCAGGGTGTCGATGGCTACACCTTC
j_call: TRBJ1-3; d_call: .; clone_size: .; v_call: TRBV5-6; cdr3_aa: CASSRQLTSSSGNTIYF; cdr3_nt: TGTGCCAGCAGCCGACAGCTCACTTCGAGCTCTGGAAACACCATATATTTT
j_call: TRBJ2-7; d_call: TRBD2; clone_size: .; v_call: TRBV12-5; cdr3_aa: CASGFSGSSYEQYF; cdr3_nt: TGTGCTAGTGGTTTTAGCGGGAGTTCCTACGAGCAGTACTTC
j_call: TRBJ2-1; d_call: TRBD2; clone_size: .; v_call: TRBV28; cdr3_aa: CASSGVLAGVSGNEQFF; cdr3_nt: TGTGCCAGCAGTGGGGTACTAGCGGGAGTTTCGGGCAATGAGCAGTTCTTC